This entry lists 15 T cell receptor beta chains sequenced from one sample in a study of identical twins. TCRdb ran MiXCR on the 5' RACE reads and lists one entry per CDR3 protein. Among roughly 540,000 distinct CDR3 sequences listed, around 20% were seen once. This same sample was also taken into another study, of T cells expressing NK-cell markers.

The sequencing input was CD4+ T cells sorted from blood. The receptors derive from a woman younger than 35 in good health.

This chain connects TRBV20-1 to TRBJ1-1; D not certain. This CDR3 region has 12 residues. Germline CDR1 is DFQATT and CDR2 is SNEGSKA (reference sequence). The V end was cut by 1 base, the J end by 7 bases, with 10 bases between. The DNA of the CDR3 is TGCAGTGCTAGAGGATTCGGCAGTGAAGCTTTCTTT. Protein: CSARGFGSEAFF.

The chain carries TRBV5-6 and TRBJ1-1; 8 nucleotides line up with TRBD1. The V gene end was trimmed by 0 bases and the J gene end by 2 bases; junction bases not matched to a gene: 3. Germline V CDR1 and CDR2: SGHDT, YYEEEE. The CDR3 sequence is 15 residues long. CDR3 nucleotide sequence: TGTGCCAGCAGCTTGGGGACAGGGATTAACACTGAAGCTTTCTTT. Amino acids: CASSLGTGINTEAFF.

The chain recombines TRBV20-1 with TRBJ1-1; TRBD1 might be the D (5 bases). Looked up from germline, CDR1 is DFQATT and CDR2 is SNEGSKA (reference sequence). V was cut by 0 bases and J by 8 bases, with 10 bases left in between. The CDR3 is 12 amino acids. The CDR3 region is CSARDGPGEAFF. CDR3 sequence (DNA): TGCAGTGCTAGAGATGGACCAGGGGAAGCTTTCTTT.

The sample holds a few counts of this clonotype. The V and J genes are TRBV5-1 and TRBJ1-2; D not certain. The CDR3 is 15 residues long. Trimming took off 0 bases at V and 0 bases at J, with 9 bases between the two ends. CDR1 is SGHRS and CDR2 is YFSETQ in the germline V gene. The CDR3 bases are TGCGCCAGCAGCTTGGTCCCGAATACTAACTATGGCTACACCTTC. Its translation: CASSLVPNTNYGYTF.

The rearrangement links TRBV5-1 to TRBJ2-3; D remains ambiguous. Germline V gives CDR1 SGHRS, CDR2 YFSETQ. Between the trimmed V and J ends, which lost 0 bases and 1 base, there was a span of 12 bases. The CDR3 runs 16 residues. The CDR3 DNA reads as TGCGCCAGCAGCTTGGACCCCCGCCCGGGCACAGATACGCAGTATTTT. Residues: CASSLDPRPGTDTQYF.

This clonotype was seen a few times. The J gene is TRBJ1-1, the V gene TRBV6-1; D is uncertain. From germline, CDR1 is MNHNS and CDR2 SASEGT. The V and J ends lost 2 bases and 2 bases respectively, with 9 bases between them. This CDR3 is built from 14 residues. The CDR3 bases are TGTGCCAGCAGTGAAATACAGAAAAACACTGAAGCTTTCTTT. It encodes CASSEIQKNTEAFF.

The V gene is TRBV6-1, the J gene TRBJ2-5; 15 nucleotides line up with TRBD2. Germline V lookup: CDR1 MNHNS, CDR2 SASEGT. The V gene end was trimmed by 5 bases and the J gene end by 5 bases; junction bases not matched to a gene: 9. The CDR3 contains 17 residues. DNA for the CDR3: TGTGCCAGCAGTAAAGGACTAGCGGGAGGGCCCAGGGAGACCCAGTACTTC. Translated: CASSKGLAGGPRETQYF.

The chain joins TRBV20-1 to TRBJ1-2; D ambiguous. Germline V gene data show CDR1 as DFQATT and CDR2 as SNEGSKA (reference sequence). The CDR3 sequence is 14 residues long. V lost 4 bases and J lost 8, with 20 bases in between. In nucleotides, the CDR3 is TGCAGTGCTAAAGGAACGGGCGTTGGGCAGGGCTACACCTTC. Translated: CSAKGTGVGQGYTF.

This clonotype has only a few counts. The chain combines TRBV2 with TRBJ2-2; maybe TRBD1 (6 bases). Germline values: CDR1 SNHLY, CDR2 FYNNEI. Trimming took off 6 bases at V and 0 bases at J, with 8 bases between the two ends. The CDR3 totals 14 residues. CDR3 region: CASRGQTNTGELFF. The CDR3 nucleotides read TGTGCCAGCAGAGGACAGACGAACACCGGGGAGCTGTTTTTT.

This clonotype was detected only a few times. The V gene is TRBV7-2, the J gene TRBJ2-2; 7 bases are shared with TRBD2. V was clipped by 4 bases and J by 6 bases; unmatched bases: 11. The germline V gene has CDR1 SGHTA and CDR2 FQGNSA. There are 16 residues in the CDR3. CDR3 bases: TGTGCCAGCAGCTCACAACCGACTAGCAGGGCCGGGGAGCTGTTTTTT. Protein product: CASSSQPTSRAGELFF.

The V gene is TRBV29-1, the J gene TRBJ2-1; the D gene is possibly TRBD2 (6 bases). The CDR3 consists of 14 residues. V shed 5 bases and J shed 0 bases, with 11 bases lying between them. Germline V CDR1 and CDR2: SQVTM, ANQGSEA. In DNA form, the CDR3 reads TGCAGCGTTAGGAGGGAACTCTCCTACAATGAGCAGTTCTTC. Its protein product is CSVRRELSYNEQFF.

The CDR3 coding sequence is TGCGCCAGCAGCATCGGGACCCCGGGCACAGATACGCAGTATTTT. Translated, it gives CASSIGTPGTDTQYF. The V call is TRBV5-1, the J call TRBJ2-3; either TRBD1 or TRBD2 may fit D (5 bases each). The CDR3 has 15 amino acids. Germline V lookup: CDR1 SGHRS, CDR2 YFSETQ. The germline V and J ends were trimmed by 4 bases and 1 base, with 13 bases remaining between them.

This clonotype has only a few counts. This chain links TRBV4-3 with TRBJ2-1; TRBD1 might be the D (5 bases). The CDR3 runs to 15 residues. V lost 4 bases, J lost 4 bases, and 14 bases lay in between. Germline V lookup: CDR1 LGHNA, CDR2 YSLEER. CDR3 DNA sequence: TGCGCCAGCAGCCTTCGGATGGCAGGGTACAATGAGCAGTTCTTC. Translated, it gives CASSLRMAGYNEQFF.

V usage is TRBV6-6 and J usage is TRBJ1-2; 7 bases line up with TRBD1. The CDR3 consists of 12 residues. V lost 5 bases, J lost 8 bases, and 5 bases stayed unmatched. CDR1 is MNHNY, CDR2 SVGAGI, per germline (reference sequence). The CDR3 is CASSQGVWGYTF. For the CDR3, the DNA is TGTGCCAGCAGTCAGGGGGTGTGGGGCTACACCTTC.

The chain links TRBV10-3 to TRBJ2-7; no firm D call. Per the germline V gene, CDR1 is ENHRY and CDR2 is SYGVKD. The length of the CDR3 is 14 residues. V dropped 10 bases and J dropped 0 bases, with 16 bases sitting between them. The CDR3 region is CATLFQISSYEQYF. The CDR3 bases are TGTGCCACCCTGTTCCAGATCAGCTCCTACGAGCAGTACTTC.